This T cell receptor (beta chain) was documented in a study of blood T cells in healthy people across ages. The authors ran a second PCR of about 6 to 11 cycles using a sample-barcoded 5' primer and a J-beta primer mix. TCRdb ran MiXCR on the 5' RACE reads and lists one entry per CDR3 protein. The sample lists 550,000 to 750,000 distinct CDR3 sequences, roughly 21% occurring once. This clonotype appeared a few times. Antigen specificity is unknown. The germline V gene encodes CDR1 SGHRS and CDR2 YFSETQ. The trim removed 2 bases at V and 4 bases at J, leaving 20 bases unmatched. The CDR3 covers 19 residues. Study-level results: Donors of long life had a larger count of naive CD4+ cells and greater diversity than aged donors.

The specimen was blood. This sequence was found in a man in his sixties or seventies in good health. The J gene is TRBJ2-7, the V gene TRBV5-1, with 8 bases matching TRBD2. The DNA of the CDR3 is TGCGCCAGCAGCTTAAATAGCGGGACCTCGGGTTATCCCCTGTACGAGCAGTACTTC. Residues: CASSLNSGTSGYPLYEQYF.